These 3 T cell receptor beta chains share one sample of origin, sequenced in a study of tumor and adjacent non-tumor tissue in lung cancer. RNA was extracted from bulk tissue without any cell sorting. Three rounds of nested PCR, following a modified ARM-PCR protocol, produced the TCRbeta library. MiXCR was run by TCRdb on the multiplex PCR reads, yielding one entry per CDR3 protein. The sample has 95,000 to 150,000 distinct CDR3 sequences; over 65% are singletons. The material sequenced was lung tumor tissue. These receptors all stem from a young man with non-small cell lung cancer.

Details on this clonotype: A read error may explain this, as a much larger clone is one base away. The J gene is TRBJ1-1, the V gene TRBV20-1; D call uncertain. CDR1 and CDR2 from the germline V gene are DFQATT and SNEGSKA (reference sequence). The CDR3 spans 13 residues. V lost 6 bases and J 3 bases, leaving 14 bases between the germline ends. The CDR3: CSALLGLHTEAFF. CDR3 in DNA: TGCAGTGCCCTTTTGGGGTTGCACACTGAAGCTTTCTTT.

To note about this clonotype: It may be a read error: a sequence one base away is much more abundant. The chain uses TRBV5-4 and TRBJ2-2, with 7 bases fitting TRBD1. The length of the CDR3 is 16 residues. In germline, CDR1 is SGHNT, CDR2 YYREEE (reference sequence). CDR3 amino acids: CARLDHRGSNTWELFF. In DNA form, the CDR3 reads TGTGCCAGATTGGATCACAGGGGTTCGAACACCTGGGAGCTGTTTTTT.

V is TRBV11-3 and J is TRBJ2-1, with D perhaps being TRBD1 or TRBD2 (6 bases each). The CDR3 totals 16 residues. Germline CDR1 SGHNT, CDR2 YENEEA. This CDR3 reads CAGSSWGAPPLNEQFF. DNA for the CDR3: TGTGCAGGCAGTTCCTGGGGGGCCCCTCCCCTCAATGAGCAGTTCTTC. Full variable domain (outside the CDR3, taken from reference TRBV11-3 and TRBJ2-1): EAGVVQSPRYKIIEKKQPVAFWCNPISGHNTLYWYLQNLGQGPELLIRYENEEAVDDSQLPKDRFSAERLKGVDSTLKIQPAELGDSAVYLCAGSSWGAPPLNEQFFGPGTRLTVL.